A selection of T cell receptor beta chains follows, all from one sample in a study of shared clonotypes between healthy human individuals. TCRdb's table, derived via immunoSEQ multiplex PCR, lists solely in-frame clones and lacks some. The table records around 500,000 clones, roughly 80% of them present only once. The sample taken for sequencing was PBMCs. These receptors were taken from a middle-aged woman in good health. Some clones in this sample may be carry-over from other donors' samples. Both conserved end residues are part of each CDR3. Fields, in order: D gene, J gene, V gene, clone size, CDR3 protein, CDR3 DNA. The D gene is left open where the match is weak. The listing skips clone size in some rows; elsewhere it reads once, few, many or a size class.

TRBD2	TRBJ2-7	TRBV7-2	.	CASSSSAGEVYEQYF	TGTGCCAGCAGCTCTTCGGCGGGAGAGGTCTACGAGCAGTACTTC
.	TRBJ2-7	TRBV4-2	.	CASSQDRLAGAGYEQYF	TGTGCCAGCAGCCAAGATCGGCTAGCCGGAGCGGGCTACGAGCAGTACTTC
.	TRBJ2-2	TRBV27	many	CATSRDNGFAGELFF	TGTGCCACCTCCCGGGACAACGGCTTCGCCGGGGAGCTGTTTTTT
.	TRBJ2-3	TRBV14	.	CASSQDGGTDTQYF	TGTGCCAGCAGCCAAGATGGGGGCACAGATACGCAGTATTTT
.	TRBJ1-5	TRBV2	.	CASGDPSGNQPQHF	TGTGCCAGCGGAGATCCCAGCGGCAATCAGCCCCAGCATTTT
.	TRBJ2-2	TRBV6-6	.	CASSYSSGNTGELFF	TGTGCCAGCAGTTACAGTTCCGGGAACACCGGGGAGCTGTTTTTT
.	TRBJ1-1	TRBV5-4	.	CASSIPRGLRTEAFF	TGTGCCAGCAGCATACCCAGGGGATTAAGGACTGAAGCTTTCTTT
.	TRBJ2-3	TRBV28	.	CASSVLTDTQYF	TGTGCCAGCAGCGTTCTCACAGATACGCAGTATTTT
TRBD1	TRBJ1-2	TRBV7-2	.	CASSWDREGGYTF	TGTGCCAGCAGCTGGGACAGGGAAGGTGGCTACACCTTC
.	TRBJ2-7	TRBV28	.	CASSLRGATYEQYF	TGTGCCAGCAGTTTGAGGGGGGCGACCTACGAGCAGTACTTC
TRBD1	TRBJ1-5	TRBV27	many	CASSPTGGPQHF	TGTGCCAGCAGTCCCACAGGGGGGCCCCAGCATTTT
.	TRBJ1-5	TRBV18	.	CASSSRATGDGNQPQHF	TGTGCCAGCTCAAGCAGGGCGACGGGCGATGGCAATCAGCCCCAGCATTTT
TRBD2	TRBJ2-7	TRBV7-2	.	CASSSGLAGGYEQYF	TGTGCCAGCAGCTCGGGACTAGCGGGAGGATACGAGCAGTACTTC
.	TRBJ2-3	TRBV7-3	.	CASKQGSSTDTQYF	TGTGCCAGCAAGCAGGGTAGTAGCACAGATACGCAGTATTTT
.	TRBJ2-2	TRBV4-1	once	CASSQDGTYTGELFF	TGCGCCAGCAGCCAAGATGGGACCTACACCGGGGAGCTGTTTTTT
.	TRBJ2-7	TRBV18	.	CASSPPEAVDEQYF	TGTGCCAGCTCACCCCCGGAGGCAGTAGACGAGCAGTACTTC
.	TRBJ1-1	TRBV7-2	.	CASSLNKYTEAFF	TGTGCCAGCAGCTTAAATAAGTACACTGAAGCTTTCTTT
.	TRBJ2-3	TRBV9	few	CASSASDLTGMDTQYF	TGTGCCAGCAGCGCCAGCGACCTTACGGGGATGGATACGCAGTATTTT
.	TRBJ2-5	TRBV7-2	.	CASSLEGTPETQYF	TGTGCCAGCAGCTTAGAGGGGACACCAGAGACCCAGTACTTC
.	TRBJ1-4	TRBV10-3	.	CAISESSWADNEKLFF	TGTGCCATCAGTGAGTCGTCTTGGGCAGACAATGAAAAACTGTTTTTT
TRBD1	TRBJ1-1	TRBV19	.	CASSPTGERGGHTEAFF	TGTGCCAGTAGTCCGACAGGGGAACGGGGCGGACACACTGAAGCTTTCTTT
.	TRBJ2-7	TRBV27	.	CASSGPGPYEQYF	TGTGCCAGCAGTGGGCCGGGCCCCTACGAGCAGTACTTC
.	TRBJ1-1	TRBV2	.	CASISPTAVTRTEAFF	TGTGCCAGCATTTCCCCCACCGCGGTGACACGCACTGAAGCTTTCTTT
.	TRBJ2-5	TRBV7-6	.	CASSLAMQGRVETQYF	TGTGCCAGCAGCTTAGCCATGCAGGGTAGAGTGGAGACCCAGTACTTC
.	TRBJ2-5	TRBV6-1	few	CASSVTRDPVWEQYF	TGTGCCAGCAGTGTGACCCGGGACCCCGTTTGGGAGCAGTACTTC
.	TRBJ1-2	TRBV5-6	many	CASSFGSGVGYGYTF	TGTGCCAGCAGCTTTGGGTCGGGGGTAGGCTATGGCTACACCTTC
TRBD1	TRBJ1-3	TRBV7-2	.	CASSLAGQGNTIYF	TGTGCCAGCAGCTTAGCGGGACAGGGAAACACCATATATTTT
.	TRBJ1-1	TRBV7-8	many	CASSFRGASTTDMNTEAFF	TGTGCCAGCAGCTTCCGGGGGGCAAGTACGACAGACATGAACACTGAAGCTTTCTTT
.	TRBJ1-1	TRBV5-1	.	CASSWASGGTEAFF	TGCGCCAGCAGCTGGGCCTCTGGTGGCACTGAAGCTTTCTTT
.	TRBJ2-1	TRBV2	.	CASRRVLYNEQFF	TGTGCCAGCAGGAGGGTCCTCTACAATGAGCAGTTCTTC
.	TRBJ2-1	TRBV2	.	CASSESLYEQFF	TGTGCCAGCAGTGAAAGTCTCTATGAGCAGTTCTTC
.	TRBJ1-1	TRBV10-3	.	CAISTRQKNTEAFF	TGTGCCATCAGCACTCGACAGAAGAACACTGAAGCTTTCTTT
.	TRBJ2-3	TRBV25-1	.	CASSGLRGTDTQYF	TGTGCCAGCAGTGGTCTGCGGGGTACAGATACGCAGTATTTT
.	TRBJ2-2	TRBV19	.	CASSIDGSQNTGELFF	TGTGCCAGTAGTATAGATGGCAGCCAGAACACCGGGGAGCTGTTTTTT
.	TRBJ2-1	TRBV7-7	.	CASSLGMDNEQFF	TGTGCTAGCAGCTTAGGTATGGACAATGAGCAGTTCTTC
TRBD1	TRBJ2-1	TRBV6-4	.	CASSDSRDRGRSYNEQFF	TGTGCCAGCAGTGACTCGAGGGACAGGGGCCGCTCCTACAATGAGCAGTTCTTC
.	TRBJ2-2	TRBV19	many	CASSIAHTGELFF	TGTGCCAGTAGTATAGCCCACACCGGGGAGCTGTTTTTT